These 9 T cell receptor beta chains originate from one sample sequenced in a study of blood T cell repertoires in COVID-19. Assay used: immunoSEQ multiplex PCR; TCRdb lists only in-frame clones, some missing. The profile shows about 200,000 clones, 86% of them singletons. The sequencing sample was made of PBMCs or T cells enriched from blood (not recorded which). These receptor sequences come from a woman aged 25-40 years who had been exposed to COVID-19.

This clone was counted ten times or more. CDR3 region: CAWSGRQGDHQPQHF. In DNA, the CDR3 is TGTGCCTGGAGTGGACGACAGGGCGACCATCAGCCCCAGCATTTT. The gene calls are TRBV30 and TRBJ1-5; 7 nucleotides line up with TRBD1. After removal of 1 base from V and 5 bases from J, the junction contained 8 bases not matched to a gene. The germline V gene has CDR1 GTSNPN and CDR2 SVGIG (reference sequence). The CDR3 has 15 amino acids.

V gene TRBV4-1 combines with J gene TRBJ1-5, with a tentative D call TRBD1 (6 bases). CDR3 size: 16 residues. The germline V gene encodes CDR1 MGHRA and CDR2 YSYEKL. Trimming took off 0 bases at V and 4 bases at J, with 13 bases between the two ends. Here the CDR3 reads CASSQEARGGNQPQHF. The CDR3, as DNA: TGCGCCAGCAGCCAAGAAGCCAGGGGTGGGAATCAGCCCCAGCATTTT.

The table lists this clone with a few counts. The DNA of the CDR3 is TGTGCCAGCAGTACCGGGACAATTAAAAACATTCAGTACTTC. This codes for CASSTGTIKNIQYF. V usage is TRBV2 and J usage is TRBJ2-4; weak D call: TRBD1 (6 bases). The CDR3 is 14 residues long. CDR1 is SNHLY, CDR2 FYNNEI, per germline. V was pared by 5 bases and J by 4 bases, with 12 bases between. The full variable domain, with the rest looked up from reference TRBV2 and TRBJ2-4, is EPEVTQTPSHQVTQMGQEVILRCVPISNHLYFYWYRQILGQKVEFLVSFYNNEISEKSEIFDDQFSVERPDGSNFTLKIRSTKLEDSAMYFCASSTGTIKNIQYFGAGTRLSVL.

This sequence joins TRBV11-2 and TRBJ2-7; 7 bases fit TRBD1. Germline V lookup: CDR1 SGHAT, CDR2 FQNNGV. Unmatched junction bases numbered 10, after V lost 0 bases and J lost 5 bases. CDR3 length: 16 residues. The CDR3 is CASSLDPRQGSNEQYF. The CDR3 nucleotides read TGTGCCAGCAGCTTAGATCCCCGACAGGGATCGAACGAGCAGTACTTC.

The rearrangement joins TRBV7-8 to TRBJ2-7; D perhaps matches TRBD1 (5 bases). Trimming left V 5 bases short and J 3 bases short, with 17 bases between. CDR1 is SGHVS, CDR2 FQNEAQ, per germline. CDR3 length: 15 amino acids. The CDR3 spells CASSPDITTGYEQYF. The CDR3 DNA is TGTGCCAGCAGCCCGGACATAACAACGGGCTACGAGCAGTACTTC.

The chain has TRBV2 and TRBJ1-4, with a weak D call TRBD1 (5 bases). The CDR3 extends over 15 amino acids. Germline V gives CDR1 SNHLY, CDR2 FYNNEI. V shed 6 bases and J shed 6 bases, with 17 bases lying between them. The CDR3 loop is CASRTLGRGYEKLFF. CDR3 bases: TGTGCCAGCAGAACATTAGGCCGGGGGTATGAAAAACTGTTTTTT. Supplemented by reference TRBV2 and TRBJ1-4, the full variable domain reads EPEVTQTPSHQVTQMGQEVILRCVPISNHLYFYWYRQILGQKVEFLVSFYNNEISEKSEIFDDQFSVERPDGSNFTLKIRSTKLEDSAMYFCASRTLGRGYEKLFFGSGTQLSVL.

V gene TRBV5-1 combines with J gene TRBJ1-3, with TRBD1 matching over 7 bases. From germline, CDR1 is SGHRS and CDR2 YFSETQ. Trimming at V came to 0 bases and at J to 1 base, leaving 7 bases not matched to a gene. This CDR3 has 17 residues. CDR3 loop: CASSLAPTGLSGNTIYF. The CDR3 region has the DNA TGCGCCAGCAGCTTGGCCCCGACAGGGCTTTCTGGAAACACCATATATTTT.

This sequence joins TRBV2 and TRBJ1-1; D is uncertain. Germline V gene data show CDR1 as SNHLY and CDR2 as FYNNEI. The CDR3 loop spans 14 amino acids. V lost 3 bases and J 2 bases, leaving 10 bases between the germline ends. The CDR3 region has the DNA TGTGCCAGCAGTGAGAGGATCTTAAACACTGAAGCTTTCTTT. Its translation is CASSERILNTEAFF.

CDR3 in amino acids: CASSVAGAESTDTQYF. The CDR3 DNA sequence: TGTGCCAGCAGTGTCGCGGGGGCAGAAAGCACAGATACGCAGTATTTT. J is TRBJ2-3 and V is TRBV3-1 (or the pseudogene TRBV3-2); D might be TRBD2 (7 bases). The CDR3 extends over 16 amino acids. Trimming stripped 6 bases from V and 0 bases from J, with 16 bases between. Germline CDR1 LGHDT, CDR2 YNNKEL (reference sequence).